The subject of this entry is one T cell receptor (beta chain). The source of the sample is a study of tumor-infiltrating lymphocytes in oesophageal squamous cell carcinoma. TCRdb re-derived calls from the PCR reads in MiXCR, one entry per CDR3 protein. The repertoire holds about 12,000 distinct CDR3 sequences, with around 56% as singletons. V lost 3 bases to trimming and J lost 1 base; unmatched junction nucleotides: 4. Per the germline V gene, CDR1 is ENHRY and CDR2 is SYGVKD. CDR3 length: 17 residues. Material for sequencing was esophageal tumor tissue. The chain recombines TRBV10-3 with TRBJ2-1, with 12 bases matching TRBD2. The sequence was obtained from a female donor with esophageal squamous cell carcinoma. The CDR3 bases are TGTGCCATCAGTGACTACACTAGCGGGAGGTCCTACAATGAGCAGTTCTTC. Its protein product is CAISDYTSGRSYNEQFF.